This TCR beta chain was recovered during a study of blood T cells in healthy people across ages. Using a J-beta primer mix together with a sample-barcoded 5' primer, a second PCR was run for roughly 6 to 11 cycles. In TCRdb, the 5' RACE reads were re-called with MiXCR into one record per CDR3 protein. The sample includes 650,000 to 1,000,000 distinct CDR3 sequences, around 34% of them seen just once. Germline-derived CDR1 and CDR2 are MNHNS and SASEGT. The CDR3 sequence is 18 residues long. The V and J ends lost 5 bases and 1 base respectively, with 18 bases between them. The TCR originated in a man aged 18 to 30 in good health. The chain joins TRBV6-1 to TRBJ2-6, with D possibly TRBD2 on 6 matching bases. Sequencing was performed on blood. The DNA of the CDR3 is TGTGCCAGCAGTCCCTTTAGCGGATACTCTTCTGGGGCCAACGTCCTGACTTTC. Protein product: CASSPFSGYSSGANVLTF.